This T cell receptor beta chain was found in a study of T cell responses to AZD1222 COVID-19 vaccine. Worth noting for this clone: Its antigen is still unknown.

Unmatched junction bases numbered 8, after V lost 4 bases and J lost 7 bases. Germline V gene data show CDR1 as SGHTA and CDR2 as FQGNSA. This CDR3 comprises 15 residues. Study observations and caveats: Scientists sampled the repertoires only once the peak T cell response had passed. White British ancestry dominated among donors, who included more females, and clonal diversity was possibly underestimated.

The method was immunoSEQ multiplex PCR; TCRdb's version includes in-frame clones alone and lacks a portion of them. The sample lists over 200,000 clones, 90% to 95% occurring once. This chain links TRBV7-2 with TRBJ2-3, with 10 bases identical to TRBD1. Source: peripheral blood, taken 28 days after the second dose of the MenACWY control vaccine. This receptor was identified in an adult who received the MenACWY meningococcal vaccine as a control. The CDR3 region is CASSSRDRGGYTQYF. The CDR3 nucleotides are TGTGCCAGCAGCTCAAGGGACAGGGGAGGATATACGCAGTATTTT.